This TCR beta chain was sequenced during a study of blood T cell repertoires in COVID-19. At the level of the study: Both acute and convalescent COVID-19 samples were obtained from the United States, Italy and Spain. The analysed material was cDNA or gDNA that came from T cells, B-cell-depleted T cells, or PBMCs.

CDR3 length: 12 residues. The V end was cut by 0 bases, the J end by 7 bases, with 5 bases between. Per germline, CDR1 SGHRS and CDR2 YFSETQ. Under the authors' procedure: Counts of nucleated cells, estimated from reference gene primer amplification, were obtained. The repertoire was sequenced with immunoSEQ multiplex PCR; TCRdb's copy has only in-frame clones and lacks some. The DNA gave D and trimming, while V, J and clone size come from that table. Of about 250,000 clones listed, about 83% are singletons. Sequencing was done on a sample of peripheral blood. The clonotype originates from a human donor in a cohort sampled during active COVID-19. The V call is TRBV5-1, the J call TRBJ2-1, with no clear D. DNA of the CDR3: TGCGCCAGCAGCTTGGTGCGGAATGAGCAGTTCTTC. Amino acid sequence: CASSLVRNEQFF. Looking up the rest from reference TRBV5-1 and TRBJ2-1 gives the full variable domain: KAGVTQTPRYLIKTRGQQVTLSCSPISGHRSVSWYQQTPGQGLQFLFEYFSETQRNKGNFPGRFSGRQFSNSRSEMNVSTLELGDSALYLCASSLVRNEQFFGPGTRLTVL.